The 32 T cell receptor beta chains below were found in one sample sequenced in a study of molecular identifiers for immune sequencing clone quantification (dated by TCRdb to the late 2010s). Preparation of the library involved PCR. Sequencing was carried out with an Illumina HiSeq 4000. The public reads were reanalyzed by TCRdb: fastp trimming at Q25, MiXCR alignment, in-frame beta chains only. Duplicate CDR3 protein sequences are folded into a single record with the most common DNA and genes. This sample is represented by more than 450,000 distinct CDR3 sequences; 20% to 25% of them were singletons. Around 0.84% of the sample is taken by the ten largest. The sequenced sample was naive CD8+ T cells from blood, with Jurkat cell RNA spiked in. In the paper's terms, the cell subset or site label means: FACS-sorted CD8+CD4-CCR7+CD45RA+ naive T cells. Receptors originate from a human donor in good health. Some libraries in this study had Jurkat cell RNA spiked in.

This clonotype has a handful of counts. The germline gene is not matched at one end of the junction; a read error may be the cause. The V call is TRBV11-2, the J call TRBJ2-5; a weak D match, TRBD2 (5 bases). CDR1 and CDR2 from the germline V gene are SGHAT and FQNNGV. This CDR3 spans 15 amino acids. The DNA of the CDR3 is TGTGCCAGCAGTCATTACGGACTTTTGGTAGAGACCCGGTACTTC. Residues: CASSHYGLLVETRYF.

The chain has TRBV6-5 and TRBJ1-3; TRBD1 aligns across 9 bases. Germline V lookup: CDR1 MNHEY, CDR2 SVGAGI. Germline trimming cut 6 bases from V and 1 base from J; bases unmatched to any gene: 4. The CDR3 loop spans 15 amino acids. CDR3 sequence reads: CASRTGTGSGNTIYF. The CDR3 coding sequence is TGTGCCAGCAGAACCGGGACAGGGTCTGGAAACACCATATATTTT.

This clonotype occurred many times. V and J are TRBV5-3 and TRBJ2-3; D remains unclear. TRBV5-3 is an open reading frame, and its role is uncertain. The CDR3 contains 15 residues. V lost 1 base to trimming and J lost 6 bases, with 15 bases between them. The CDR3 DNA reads TGTGCCAGAAGCTTGAACGGGCGGCCCGTCGATACGCAGTATTTT. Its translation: CARSLNGRPVDTQYF.

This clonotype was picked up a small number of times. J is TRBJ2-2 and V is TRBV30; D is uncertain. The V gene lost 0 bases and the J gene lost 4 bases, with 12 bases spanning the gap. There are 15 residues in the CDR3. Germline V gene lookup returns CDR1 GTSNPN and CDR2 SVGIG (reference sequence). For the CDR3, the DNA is TGTGCCTGGAGTGTAAGGCCCAAACTCACCGGGGAGCTGTTTTTT. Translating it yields CAWSVRPKLTGELFF.

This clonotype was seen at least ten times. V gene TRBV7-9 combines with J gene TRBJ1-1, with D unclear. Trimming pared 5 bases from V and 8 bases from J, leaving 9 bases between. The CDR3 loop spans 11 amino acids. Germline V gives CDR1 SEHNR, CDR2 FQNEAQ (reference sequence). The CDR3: CASSIGREAFF. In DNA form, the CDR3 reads TGTGCCAGCAGCATCGGAAGGGAAGCTTTCTTT.

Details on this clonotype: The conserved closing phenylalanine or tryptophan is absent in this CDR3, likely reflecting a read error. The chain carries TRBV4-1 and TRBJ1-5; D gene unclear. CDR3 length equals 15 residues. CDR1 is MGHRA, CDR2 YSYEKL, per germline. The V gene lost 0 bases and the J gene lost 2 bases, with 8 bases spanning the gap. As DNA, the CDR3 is TGCGCCAGCAGCCAAGAACGTCAGGGCAATCAGCCCCAGCATTCT. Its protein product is CASSQERQGNQPQHS.

The CDR3 is CASRLRQGQETQYF. Here the CDR3 DNA reads TGTGCCAGCAGACTCAGACAAGGCCAAGAGACCCAGTACTTC. The chain uses TRBV11-2 and TRBJ2-5, with unresolved D. V was shortened by 6 bases and J by 1 base, with 12 bases between the two germline ends. There are 14 residues in the CDR3. Germline CDR1 and CDR2: SGHAT and FQNNGV.

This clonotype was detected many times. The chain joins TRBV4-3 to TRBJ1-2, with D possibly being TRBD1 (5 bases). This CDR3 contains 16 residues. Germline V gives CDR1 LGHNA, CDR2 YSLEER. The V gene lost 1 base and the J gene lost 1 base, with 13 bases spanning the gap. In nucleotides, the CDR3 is TGCGCCAGCAGCCAAGGCTCAGGGCGGAATAACTATGGCTACACCTTC. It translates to CASSQGSGRNNYGYTF.

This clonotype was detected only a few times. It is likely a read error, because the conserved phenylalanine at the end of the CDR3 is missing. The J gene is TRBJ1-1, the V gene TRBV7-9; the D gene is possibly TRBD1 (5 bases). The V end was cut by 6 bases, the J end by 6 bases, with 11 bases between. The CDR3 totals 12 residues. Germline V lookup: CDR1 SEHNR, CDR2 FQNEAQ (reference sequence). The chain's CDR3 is CASRSQGPEAFL. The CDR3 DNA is TGTGCCAGCAGATCTCAGGGCCCTGAAGCTTTCCTT.

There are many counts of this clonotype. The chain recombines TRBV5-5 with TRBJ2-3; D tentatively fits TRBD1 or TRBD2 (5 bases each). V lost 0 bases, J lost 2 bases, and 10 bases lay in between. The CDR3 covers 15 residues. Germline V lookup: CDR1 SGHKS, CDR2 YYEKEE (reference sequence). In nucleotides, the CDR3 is TGTGCCAGCAGCTTGGTCCAGGGAGTCACAGATACGCAGTATTTT. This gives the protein CASSLVQGVTDTQYF. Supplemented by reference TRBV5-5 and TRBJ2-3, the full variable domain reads DAGVTQSPTHLIKTRGQQVTLRCSPISGHKSVSWYQQVLGQGPQFIFQYYEKEERGRGNFPDRFSARQFPNYSSELNVNALLLGDSALYLCASSLVQGVTDTQYFGPGTRLTVL.

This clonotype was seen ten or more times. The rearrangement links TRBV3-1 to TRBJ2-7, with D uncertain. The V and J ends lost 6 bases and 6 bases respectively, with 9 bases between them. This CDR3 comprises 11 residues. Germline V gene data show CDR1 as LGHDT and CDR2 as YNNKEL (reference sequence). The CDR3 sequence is CASRDAGEQYF. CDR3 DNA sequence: TGTGCCAGCAGGGATGCCGGCGAGCAGTACTTC.

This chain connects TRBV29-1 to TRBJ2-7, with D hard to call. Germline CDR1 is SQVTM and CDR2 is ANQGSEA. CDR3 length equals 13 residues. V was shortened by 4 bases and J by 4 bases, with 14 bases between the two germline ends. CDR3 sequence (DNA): TGCAGCGTTGTTCCCAACGGCAAATACGAGCAGTACTTC. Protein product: CSVVPNGKYEQYF.

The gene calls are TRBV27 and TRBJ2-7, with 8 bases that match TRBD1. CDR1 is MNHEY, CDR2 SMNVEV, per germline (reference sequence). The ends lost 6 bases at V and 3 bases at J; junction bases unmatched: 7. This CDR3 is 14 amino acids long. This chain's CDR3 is CASRRQGLGYEQYF. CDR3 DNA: TGTGCCAGCAGGCGACAGGGGCTAGGCTACGAGCAGTACTTC.

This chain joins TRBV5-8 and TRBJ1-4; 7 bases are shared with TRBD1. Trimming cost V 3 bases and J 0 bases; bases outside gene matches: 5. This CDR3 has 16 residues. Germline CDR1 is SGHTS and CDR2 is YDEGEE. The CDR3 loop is CASSSTGVSTNEKLFF. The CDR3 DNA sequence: TGTGCCAGCAGCTCAACAGGGGTATCAACTAATGAAAAACTGTTTTTT.

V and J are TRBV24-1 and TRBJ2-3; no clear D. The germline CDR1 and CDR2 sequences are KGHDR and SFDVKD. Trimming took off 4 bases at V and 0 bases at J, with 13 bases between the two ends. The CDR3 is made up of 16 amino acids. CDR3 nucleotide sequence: TGTGCCACCAGTGACCCGAACAGTGCTAGCACAGATACGCAGTATTTT. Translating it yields CATSDPNSASTDTQYF.

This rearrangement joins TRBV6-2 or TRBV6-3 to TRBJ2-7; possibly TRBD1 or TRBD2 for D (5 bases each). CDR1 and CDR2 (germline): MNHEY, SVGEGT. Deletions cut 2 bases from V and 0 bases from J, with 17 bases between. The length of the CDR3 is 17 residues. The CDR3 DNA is TGTGCCAGCAGTTACACACCCGGGACCCTAAGCTCCTACGAGCAGTACTTC. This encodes CASSYTPGTLSSYEQYF.

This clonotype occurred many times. CDR3 sequence reads: CASSLVWNGATEAFF. CDR3 sequence (DNA): TGTGCCAGCAGCTTGGTTTGGAATGGAGCCACTGAAGCTTTCTTT. This rearrangement joins TRBV5-5 to TRBJ1-1; D remains unclear. Trimming shortened V by 0 bases and J by 4 bases, and 13 bases separated the two germline ends. This CDR3 is 15 amino acids long. Germline loops: CDR1 SGHKS, CDR2 YYEKEE (reference sequence).

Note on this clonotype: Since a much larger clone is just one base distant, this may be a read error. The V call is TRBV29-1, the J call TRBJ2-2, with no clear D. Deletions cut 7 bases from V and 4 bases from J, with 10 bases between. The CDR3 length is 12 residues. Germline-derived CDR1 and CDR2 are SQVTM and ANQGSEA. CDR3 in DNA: TGCAGCGCCCTTTATCCCACCGGGGAGCTGTTTTTT. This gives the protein CSALYPTGELFF.

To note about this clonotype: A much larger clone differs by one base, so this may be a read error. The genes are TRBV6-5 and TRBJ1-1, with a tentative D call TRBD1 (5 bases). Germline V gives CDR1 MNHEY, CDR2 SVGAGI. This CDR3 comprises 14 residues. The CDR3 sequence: CASSHSSQGTEAFF. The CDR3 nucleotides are TGTGCCAGCAGTCACTCGAGCCAGGGCACTGAAGCTTTCTTT.

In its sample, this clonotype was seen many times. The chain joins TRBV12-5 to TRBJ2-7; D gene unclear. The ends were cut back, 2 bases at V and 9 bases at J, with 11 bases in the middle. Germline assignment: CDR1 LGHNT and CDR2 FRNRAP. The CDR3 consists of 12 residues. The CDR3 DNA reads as TGTGCTAGTGGTTTGTTAGGCAGCTGGCAGTACTTC. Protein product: CASGLLGSWQYF.

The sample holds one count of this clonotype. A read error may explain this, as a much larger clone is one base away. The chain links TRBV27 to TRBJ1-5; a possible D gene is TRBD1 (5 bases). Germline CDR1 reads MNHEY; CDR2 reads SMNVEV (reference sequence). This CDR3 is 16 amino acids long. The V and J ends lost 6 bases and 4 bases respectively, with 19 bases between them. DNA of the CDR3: TGTGCCAGCAGACCCATACCGGGGCCGGGAAATCAGCCCCAGCATTTT. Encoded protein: CASRPIPGPGNQPQHF.

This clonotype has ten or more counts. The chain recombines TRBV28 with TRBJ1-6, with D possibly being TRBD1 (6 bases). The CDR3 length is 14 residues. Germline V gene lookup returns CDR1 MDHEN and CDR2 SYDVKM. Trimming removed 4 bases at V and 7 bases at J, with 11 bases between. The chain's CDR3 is CASSYRVRNSPLHF. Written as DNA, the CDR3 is TGTGCCAGCAGTTACAGGGTTAGGAATTCACCCCTCCACTTT.

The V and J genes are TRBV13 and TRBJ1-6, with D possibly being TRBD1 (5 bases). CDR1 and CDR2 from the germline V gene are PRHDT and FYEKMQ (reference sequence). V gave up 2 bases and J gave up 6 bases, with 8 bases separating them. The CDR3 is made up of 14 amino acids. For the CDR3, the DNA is TGTGCCAGCAGCTTAAGGGACGGTAATTCACCCCTCCACTTT. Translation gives CASSLRDGNSPLHF.

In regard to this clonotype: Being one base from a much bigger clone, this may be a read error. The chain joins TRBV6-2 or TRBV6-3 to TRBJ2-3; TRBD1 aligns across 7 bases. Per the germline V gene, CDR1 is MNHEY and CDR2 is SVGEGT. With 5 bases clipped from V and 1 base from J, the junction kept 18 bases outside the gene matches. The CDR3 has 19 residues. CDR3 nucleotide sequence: TGTGCCAGCAGTCTCCGGCCGGGACAGATGTTTGATGGCACAGATACGCAGTATTTT. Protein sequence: CASSLRPGQMFDGTDTQYF.

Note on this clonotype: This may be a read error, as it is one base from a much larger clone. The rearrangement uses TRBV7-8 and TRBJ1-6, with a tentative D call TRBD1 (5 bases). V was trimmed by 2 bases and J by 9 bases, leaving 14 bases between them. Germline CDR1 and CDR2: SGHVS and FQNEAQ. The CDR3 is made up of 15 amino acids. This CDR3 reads CASSLNVGDGSPLHF. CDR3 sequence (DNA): TGTGCCAGCAGCTTAAATGTAGGGGATGGTTCACCCCTCCACTTT.

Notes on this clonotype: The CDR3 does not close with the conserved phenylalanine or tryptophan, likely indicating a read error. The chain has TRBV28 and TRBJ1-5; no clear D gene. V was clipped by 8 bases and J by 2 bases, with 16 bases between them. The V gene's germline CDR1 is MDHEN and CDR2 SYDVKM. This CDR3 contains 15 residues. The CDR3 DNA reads TGTGCCAGCGGGTTGGGCCTACGGGGCAATCAGCCCCAGCATCTT. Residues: CASGLGLRGNQPQHL.

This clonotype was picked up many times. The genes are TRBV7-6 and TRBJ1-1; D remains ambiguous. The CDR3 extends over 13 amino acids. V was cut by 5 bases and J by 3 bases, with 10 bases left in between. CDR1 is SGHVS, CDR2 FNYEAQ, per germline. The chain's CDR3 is CASSVRVDTEAFF. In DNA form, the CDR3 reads TGTGCCAGCAGCGTAAGAGTGGACACTGAAGCTTTCTTT.

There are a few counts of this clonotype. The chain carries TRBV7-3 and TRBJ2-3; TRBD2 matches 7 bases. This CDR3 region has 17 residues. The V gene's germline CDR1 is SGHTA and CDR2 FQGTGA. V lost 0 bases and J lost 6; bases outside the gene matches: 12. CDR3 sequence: CASSLTLTSKGLDTQYF. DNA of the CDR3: TGTGCCAGCAGCTTAACGTTGACTAGCAAGGGTCTGGATACGCAGTATTTT.

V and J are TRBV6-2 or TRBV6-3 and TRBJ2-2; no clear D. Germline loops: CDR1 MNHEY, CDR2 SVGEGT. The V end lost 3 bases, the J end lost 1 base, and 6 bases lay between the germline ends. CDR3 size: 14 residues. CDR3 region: CASSYTENTGELFF. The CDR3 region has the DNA TGTGCCAGCAGTTATACCGAGAACACCGGGGAGCTGTTTTTT.

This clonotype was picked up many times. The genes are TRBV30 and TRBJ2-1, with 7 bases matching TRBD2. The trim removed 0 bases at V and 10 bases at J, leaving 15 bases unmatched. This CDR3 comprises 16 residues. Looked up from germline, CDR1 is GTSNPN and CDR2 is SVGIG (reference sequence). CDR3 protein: CAWSVLVGLEAEEQFF. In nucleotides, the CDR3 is TGTGCCTGGAGTGTACTAGTCGGACTAGAAGCTGAGGAGCAGTTCTTC.

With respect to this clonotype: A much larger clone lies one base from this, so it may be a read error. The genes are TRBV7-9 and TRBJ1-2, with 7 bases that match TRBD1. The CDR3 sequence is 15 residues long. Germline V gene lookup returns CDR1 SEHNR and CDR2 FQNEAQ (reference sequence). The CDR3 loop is CATSPRQGGVYGYTF. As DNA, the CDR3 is TGTGCCACCAGCCCCCGACAGGGAGGAGTCTATGGCTACACCTTC.

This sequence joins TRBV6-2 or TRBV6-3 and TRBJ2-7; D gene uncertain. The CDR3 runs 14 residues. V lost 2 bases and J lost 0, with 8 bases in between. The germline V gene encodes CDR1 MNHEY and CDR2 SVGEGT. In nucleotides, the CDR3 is TGTGCCAGCAGTTACAGGGCCAACTCCTACGAGCAGTACTTC. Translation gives CASSYRANSYEQYF.